Listed below are T cell receptor beta chains from one sample, sequenced in a study of shared clonotypes between healthy human individuals. Assay used: immunoSEQ multiplex PCR; TCRdb lists only in-frame clones, some missing. Found here are about 730,000 clones, 72% of them singletons; the top ten hold under 2%. Specimen: memory CD4+ T cells sorted from blood. These TCRs come from a young woman in good health. Each CDR3 is given with its conserved first and last residue. The D gene is left open where the match is weak. The listing skips clone size in some rows; elsewhere it reads once, few, many or a size class.

d_gene: .; abundance: .; v_gene: TRBV30; j_gene: TRBJ1-1; CDR3nt: TGTGCCTGGAGTAATTCCAACCGGCTCACTGAAGCTTTCTTT; CDR3aa: CAWSNSNRLTEAFF
d_gene: TRBD1; abundance: .; v_gene: TRBV5-4; j_gene: TRBJ2-5; CDR3nt: TGTGCCAGCAGCTCAGGACAGGACCAAGAGACCCAGTACTTC; CDR3aa: CASSSGQDQETQYF
d_gene: TRBD2; abundance: .; v_gene: TRBV7-2; j_gene: TRBJ2-7; CDR3nt: TGTGCCAGCAGCTTAACGTCGGGGGGAGGGACCTACGAGCAGTACTTC; CDR3aa: CASSLTSGGGTYEQYF
d_gene: .; abundance: .; v_gene: TRBV29-1; j_gene: TRBJ2-7; CDR3nt: TGCAGCATGAGAGTGGACAGGCGGGGGGAGCAGTACTTC; CDR3aa: CSMRVDRRGEQYF
d_gene: .; abundance: .; v_gene: TRBV7-9; j_gene: TRBJ2-1; CDR3nt: TGTGCCAGCAGCTTAGCGGGTAGGGTCAATGAGCAGTTCTTC; CDR3aa: CASSLAGRVNEQFF
d_gene: .; abundance: once; v_gene: TRBV9; j_gene: TRBJ1-3; CDR3nt: TGTGCCAGCAGCGTAGGTCAGGACTCTGGAAACACCATATATTTT; CDR3aa: CASSVGQDSGNTIYF
d_gene: .; abundance: once; v_gene: TRBV4-2; j_gene: TRBJ2-7; CDR3nt: TGTGCCAGCAGCCAAGGCAGGGACACCTACGAGCAGTACTTC; CDR3aa: CASSQGRDTYEQYF
d_gene: .; abundance: .; v_gene: TRBV29-1; j_gene: TRBJ1-2; CDR3nt: TGCAGCGTTGAGATTCAATCCAGGGGAGGAGGCTACACCTTC; CDR3aa: CSVEIQSRGGGYTF
d_gene: TRBD2; abundance: .; v_gene: TRBV19; j_gene: TRBJ2-3; CDR3nt: TGTGCCAGTAGTATTCGGGCGGGAGGGCCTGGAGATACGCAGTATTTT; CDR3aa: CASSIRAGGPGDTQYF
d_gene: .; abundance: .; v_gene: TRBV18; j_gene: TRBJ2-1; CDR3nt: TGTGCCAGCTCTCACAGGGCAGGGGCGGTTAATGAGCAGTTCTTC; CDR3aa: CASSHRAGAVNEQFF
d_gene: .; abundance: .; v_gene: TRBV28; j_gene: TRBJ1-1; CDR3nt: TGTGCCAGCAGTTTTCTCACTGAAGCTTTCTTT; CDR3aa: CASSFLTEAFF
d_gene: .; abundance: .; v_gene: TRBV7-2; j_gene: TRBJ2-4; CDR3nt: TGTGCCAGCAGCTCACGGGACAACCCCTGGGGTAAAAACATTCAGTACTTC; CDR3aa: CASSSRDNPWGKNIQYF
d_gene: .; abundance: few; v_gene: TRBV2; j_gene: TRBJ2-3; CDR3nt: TGTGCCAGCATCAGGCTGAGCACAGATACGCAGTATTTT; CDR3aa: CASIRLSTDTQYF
d_gene: .; abundance: few; v_gene: TRBV5-1; j_gene: TRBJ2-1; CDR3nt: TGCGCCAGCAGAGATTACGATGAGCAGTTCTTC; CDR3aa: CASRDYDEQFF
d_gene: .; abundance: .; v_gene: TRBV5-1; j_gene: TRBJ2-3; CDR3nt: TGCGCCAGCAGCGGGGGGAGTGAGGCAGATACGCAGTATTTT; CDR3aa: CASSGGSEADTQYF
d_gene: .; abundance: .; v_gene: TRBV27; j_gene: TRBJ1-1; CDR3nt: TGTGCCAGCAGTACCACAGAGAACACTGAAGCTTTCTTT; CDR3aa: CASSTTENTEAFF
d_gene: TRBD2; abundance: once; v_gene: TRBV7-9; j_gene: TRBJ2-1; CDR3nt: TGTGCCAGCAGCCCCGATGGCCGGGAGGGTGATGAGCAGTTCTTC; CDR3aa: CASSPDGREGDEQFF
d_gene: .; abundance: few; v_gene: TRBV28; j_gene: TRBJ1-1; CDR3nt: TGTGCCAGCAGTTTATTCGCCAAAGGCCAAGCTTTCTTT; CDR3aa: CASSLFAKGQAFF
d_gene: TRBD2; abundance: .; v_gene: TRBV7-2; j_gene: TRBJ2-7; CDR3nt: TGTGCCAGCAGATCTACTAGCGACCTCTCCTACGAGCAGTACTTC; CDR3aa: CASRSTSDLSYEQYF
d_gene: .; abundance: .; v_gene: TRBV7-9; j_gene: TRBJ1-3; CDR3nt: TGTGCCAGCAGCTCCGGACAGCTAAACACCATATATTTT; CDR3aa: CASSSGQLNTIYF
d_gene: TRBD1; abundance: .; v_gene: TRBV28; j_gene: TRBJ2-7; CDR3nt: TGTGCCAGCAGGGGACAGGGACAGGCTTCCTACGAGCAGTACTTC; CDR3aa: CASRGQGQASYEQYF
d_gene: TRBD1; abundance: .; v_gene: TRBV7-6; j_gene: TRBJ2-2; CDR3nt: TGTGCCAGCAGCACCCGACAGGGGGCGCGCACCGGGGAGCTGTTTTTT; CDR3aa: CASSTRQGARTGELFF